This T cell receptor (beta chain) was obtained from a study of shared clonotypes between healthy human individuals. Unmatched junction bases numbered 11, after V lost 6 bases and J lost 3 bases. The germline CDR1 and CDR2 sequences are LNHDA and SQIVND (reference sequence). This CDR3 is 15 amino acids long. Only in-frame clones appear in the TCRdb table, and some are missing; sequencing was by immunoSEQ multiplex PCR. The sample lists about 2.3 million clones; over 90% were seen once. The receptor's source is a young man in good health. Some clones in this sample may be carry-over from other donors' samples. The genes are TRBV19 and TRBJ2-7; TRBD2 aligns across 7 bases. The sequencing sample was made of naive CD4+ T cells from PBMCs. Subset given: CD45RA+ positively selected. The CDR3 protein is CASSAGTTWGYEQYF. The CDR3 DNA is TGTGCCAGTAGCGCCGGGACTACCTGGGGCTACGAGCAGTACTTC.